This T cell receptor (beta chain) was recovered during a study of beta chain features in type 1 diabetes. Study-wide findings and caveats: Naive, central memory and Treg TCRB repertoires seemed to resemble each other more closely in patients than they did in healthy donors. Shorter templates might be favored by PCR, and equally so in patients and in controls. In every one of the four CD4+ subsets, TCRB CDR3s were moderately but significantly shorter in Type 1 diabetes patients.

Note on this clone: Its target is not known.

Sequencing targeted expressed TCRB transcripts, as all isolated RNA had been reverse transcribed. Reads from naive, central memory and regulatory T cell samples averaged approximately 3.4 million. Sequencing was performed with immunoSEQ multiplex PCR; in TCRdb, only in-frame clones are kept and a portion is missing. Among around 180,000 clones, 6.5% to 9.5% were seen once, and the ten largest hold roughly 1%. A CD45RO/CCR7/CD25/CD127/CD95/CD27 panel sorted naive, central memory, regulatory and stem cell-like memory CD4+ cells. The sequencing input was central memory CD4+ T cells from blood. The clonotype was recovered from a woman aged 35 to 49 with type 1 diabetes.

The CDR3 DNA reads TGTGCCAGCAGTGCTTCTGCCGGCGGGGTCGGCAATCAGCCCCAGCATTTT. It codes for CASSASAGGVGNQPQHF. V is TRBV25-1 and J is TRBJ1-5; D gene ambiguous. The CDR3 is 17 amino acids. The ends were cut back, 4 bases at V and 2 bases at J, with 18 bases in the middle. Germline CDR1 and CDR2: MGHDK and SYGVNS.